This TCR beta chain derives from a study of OX40 agonist ivuxolimab in advanced cancers. Broadly, across the study: Ivuxolimab was a fully human IgG2 agonistic monoclonal antibody targeting the costimulatory receptor OX40 (CD134). Prior anti-PD-1, anti-PD-L1 or anti-CTLA-4 therapy was permitted, and checkpoint inhibitors had been received by about 44% of dose-escalation patients. Three dose-escalation patients achieved partial responses, one with hepatocellular carcinoma and two with cutaneous melanoma. Among the roughly 54 dose-escalation patients, 19 had hepatocellular carcinoma, 15 melanoma, 9 renal cell carcinoma and 9 head and neck cancer. The point of sequencing TCRbeta in the periphery was to test whether ivuxolimab changed TCR sequence diversity and drove clonal T-cell expansion. In the dose-escalation cohort, 82.7% of patients were male, and the mean age was approximately 60 years, with a range of roughly 20 to 80. Intravenous ivuxolimab was administered to patients every 2 weeks at six dose levels: 0.01, 0.1, 0.3, 1.5, 3 and 10 mg/kg. The paper reports the monotherapy dose-escalation portion (N of about 50 patients) of the phase I ivuxolimab trial. Study-level results and caveats: Low levels of normalized T-cell clonal expansion were also seen in some patients who did not respond. Antigen specificity was not determined for the clonally expanded peripheral T cells. Clonal expansion of both CD4+ and CD8+ blood T cells was observed from baseline to week 6 at doses 0.1 to 3.0 mg/kg. In the 0.1-3.0 mg/kg groups, partial responders were among the patients with the lowest normalized peripheral clonal expansion, particularly in CD8+ T cells. After ivuxolimab, expanded clones were on average more numerous among CD8+ T cells than among CD4+ T cells.

Genomic DNA was isolated from the sorted cells so that the TCRbeta CDR3 region could be sequenced. The immunoSEQ Assay was used to sequence the TCRbeta CDR3 regions. This is the immuneACCESS table as TCRdb keeps it, with only in-frame sequences that have V and J called. A part of the clones is gone; compared with another copy, unresolved V genes explain less than half, and the rest is unexplained. The sample yields 65,000 to 80,000 clones; about 89% were counted once. The ten largest clones capture roughly 0.79% of the sample. The germline ends are 16 bases apart after V is trimmed by 5 bases and J by 2 bases. The germline V gene (reference sequence) provides CDR1 SEHNR and CDR2 FQNEAQ. The CDR3 covers 15 residues, taking in both the cysteine and the phenylalanine. CDR3 DNA is the only sequence kept; it has 45 bases, read in frame from the first base. Concerning this clone: Its antigen target is currently unknown. Per-base quality was not reported, and no clone a single base away is much larger than it.

The trial excluded patients who had a history of autoimmune disease or who were on systemic immunosuppression. Peripheral blood for TCR sequencing was collected from all dose cohorts at baseline, on cycle 4 day 1, and on cycle 7 day 1. The samples were drawn from a first-in-human, open-label, multicenter phase I dose-escalation trial of ivuxolimab. Adults with locally advanced or metastatic head and neck squamous cell, hepatocellular, melanoma or renal cell carcinoma were enrolled in the trial. Before TCR sequencing, CD4+ and CD8+ T cells were separately sorted from peripheral blood. This sequence uses TRBV7-9 and TRBJ2-7, with TRBD2 as a weak D call on 6 bases. The sequencing used CD4+ or CD8+ T cells sorted from blood, collected in a trial of the OX40 agonist ivuxolimab. This receptor was obtained from an adult with an advanced solid tumor such as melanoma, head and neck, liver or kidney cancer. The CDR3 amino acid sequence is: CASSVMLGGTYEQYF. The nucleotide sequence is given as TGTGCCAGCAGCGTAATGCTTGGGGGGACCTACGAGCAGTACTTC.